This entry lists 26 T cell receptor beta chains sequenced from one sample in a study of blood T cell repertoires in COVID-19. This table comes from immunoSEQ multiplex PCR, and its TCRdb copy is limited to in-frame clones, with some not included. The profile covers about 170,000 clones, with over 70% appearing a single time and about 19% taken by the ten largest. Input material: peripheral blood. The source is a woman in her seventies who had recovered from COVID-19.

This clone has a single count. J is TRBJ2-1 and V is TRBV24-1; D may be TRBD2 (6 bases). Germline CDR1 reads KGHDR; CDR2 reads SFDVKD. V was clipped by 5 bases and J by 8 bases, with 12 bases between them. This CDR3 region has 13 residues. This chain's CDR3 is CATSAPPGDEQFF. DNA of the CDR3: TGTGCCACCAGTGCCCCACCGGGGGATGAGCAGTTCTTC.

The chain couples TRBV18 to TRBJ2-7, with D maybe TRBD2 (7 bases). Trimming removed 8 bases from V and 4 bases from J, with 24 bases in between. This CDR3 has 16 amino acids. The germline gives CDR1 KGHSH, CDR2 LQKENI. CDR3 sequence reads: CASAPRGRGSGYEQYF. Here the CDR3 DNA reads TGTGCCAGCGCCCCCAGGGGCCGCGGGAGTGGGTACGAGCAGTACTTC.

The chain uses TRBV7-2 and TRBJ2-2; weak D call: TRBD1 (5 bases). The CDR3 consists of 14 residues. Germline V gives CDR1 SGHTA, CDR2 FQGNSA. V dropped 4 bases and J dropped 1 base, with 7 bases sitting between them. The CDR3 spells CASSSQGNTGELFF. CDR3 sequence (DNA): TGTGCCAGCAGCTCGCAGGGGAACACCGGGGAGCTGTTTTTT.

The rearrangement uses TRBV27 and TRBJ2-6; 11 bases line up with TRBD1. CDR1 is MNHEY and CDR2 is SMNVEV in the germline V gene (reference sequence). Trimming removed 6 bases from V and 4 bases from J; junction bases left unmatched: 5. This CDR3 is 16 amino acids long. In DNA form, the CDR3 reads TGTGCCAGCAGCGGACAGGGGGCGCGAGGGGCCAACGTCCTGACTTTC. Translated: CASSGQGARGANVLTF.

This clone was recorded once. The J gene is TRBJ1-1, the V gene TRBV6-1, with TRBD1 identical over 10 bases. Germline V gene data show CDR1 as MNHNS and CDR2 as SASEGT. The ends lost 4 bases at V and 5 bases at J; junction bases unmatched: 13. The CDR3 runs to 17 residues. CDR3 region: CASSARTGTGVITEAFF. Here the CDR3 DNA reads TGTGCCAGCAGTGCCCGAACCGGGACAGGGGTTATTACTGAAGCTTTCTTT.

The CDR3 DNA reads as TGTGCCAGTAGTATGGCTACCGACAGGGGGTACAATGGCTACACCTTC. Its translation is CASSMATDRGYNGYTF. The chain carries TRBV19 and TRBJ1-2; TRBD1 aligns across 9 bases. V shed 3 bases, J shed 6 bases, and the junction held 11 bases outside the gene matches. The CDR3 loop spans 16 amino acids. Per the germline V gene, CDR1 is LNHDA and CDR2 is SQIVND (reference sequence).

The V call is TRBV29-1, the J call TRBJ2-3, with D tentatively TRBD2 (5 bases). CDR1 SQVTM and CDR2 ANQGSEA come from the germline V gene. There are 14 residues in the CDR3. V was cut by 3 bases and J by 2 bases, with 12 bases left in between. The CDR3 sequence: CSVDRLAVTDTQYF. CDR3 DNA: TGCAGCGTTGATCGGCTAGCAGTCACAGATACGCAGTATTTT.

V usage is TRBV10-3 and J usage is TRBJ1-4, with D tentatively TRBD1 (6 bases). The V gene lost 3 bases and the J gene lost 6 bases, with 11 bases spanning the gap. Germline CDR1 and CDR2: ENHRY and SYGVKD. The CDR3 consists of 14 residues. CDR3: CAISERGGDEKLFF. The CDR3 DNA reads TGTGCCATCAGTGAAAGAGGGGGGGATGAAAAACTGTTTTTT.

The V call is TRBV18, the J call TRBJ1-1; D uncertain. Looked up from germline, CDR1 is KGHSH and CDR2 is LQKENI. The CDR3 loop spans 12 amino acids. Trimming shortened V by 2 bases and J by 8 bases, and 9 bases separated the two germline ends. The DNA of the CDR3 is TGTGCCAGCTCACCAAGAAGGGAGGAAGCTTTCTTT. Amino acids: CASSPRREEAFF.

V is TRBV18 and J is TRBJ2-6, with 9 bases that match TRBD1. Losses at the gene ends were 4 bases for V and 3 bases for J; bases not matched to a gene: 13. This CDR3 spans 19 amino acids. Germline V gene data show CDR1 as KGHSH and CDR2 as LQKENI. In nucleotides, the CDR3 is TGTGCCAGCTCACTCCCAACCACAGGGGGCGCCGGTGGGGCCAACGTCCTGACTTTC. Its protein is CASSLPTTGGAGGANVLTF.

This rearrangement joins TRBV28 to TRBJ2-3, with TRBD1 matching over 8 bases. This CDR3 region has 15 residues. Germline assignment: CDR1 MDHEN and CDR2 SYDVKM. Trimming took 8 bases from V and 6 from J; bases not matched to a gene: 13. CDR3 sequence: CASGRIPGQADTQYF. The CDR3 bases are TGTGCCAGCGGAAGAATACCGGGACAGGCGGATACGCAGTATTTT.

The CDR3 region has the DNA TGTGCCAGCAGTTTATGGGACAGGAGCACAGATACGCAGTATTTT. This translates into CASSLWDRSTDTQYF. This chain connects TRBV27 to TRBJ2-3; TRBD1 agrees at 8 bases. V gave up 1 base and J gave up 0 bases; unmatched junction bases: 0. This CDR3 region has 15 residues. CDR1 and CDR2 (germline): MNHEY, SMNVEV (reference sequence).

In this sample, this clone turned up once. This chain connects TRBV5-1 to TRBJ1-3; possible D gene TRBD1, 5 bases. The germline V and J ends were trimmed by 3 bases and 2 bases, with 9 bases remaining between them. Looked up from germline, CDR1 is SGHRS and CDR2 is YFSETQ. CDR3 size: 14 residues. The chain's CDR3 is CASSSGGTGNTIYF. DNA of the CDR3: TGCGCCAGCAGCTCGGGGGGGACTGGAAACACCATATATTTT. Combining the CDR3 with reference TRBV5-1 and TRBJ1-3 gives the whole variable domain KAGVTQTPRYLIKTRGQQVTLSCSPISGHRSVSWYQQTPGQGLQFLFEYFSETQRNKGNFPGRFSGRQFSNSRSEMNVSTLELGDSALYLCASSSGGTGNTIYFGEGSWLTVV.

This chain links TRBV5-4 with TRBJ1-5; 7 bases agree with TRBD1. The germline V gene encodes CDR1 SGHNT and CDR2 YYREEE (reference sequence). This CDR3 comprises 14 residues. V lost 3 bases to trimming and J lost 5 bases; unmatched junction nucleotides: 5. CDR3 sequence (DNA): TGTGCCAGCAGCTCACAGGGGCTCGATCAGCCCCAGCATTTT. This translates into CASSSQGLDQPQHF.

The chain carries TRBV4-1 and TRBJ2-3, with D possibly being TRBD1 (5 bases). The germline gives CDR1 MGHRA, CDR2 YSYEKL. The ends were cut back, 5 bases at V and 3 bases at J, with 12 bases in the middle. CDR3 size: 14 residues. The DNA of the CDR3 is TGCGCCAGCAGCGCAGGGCGGAGAACAGATACGCAGTATTTT. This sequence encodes CASSAGRRTDTQYF.

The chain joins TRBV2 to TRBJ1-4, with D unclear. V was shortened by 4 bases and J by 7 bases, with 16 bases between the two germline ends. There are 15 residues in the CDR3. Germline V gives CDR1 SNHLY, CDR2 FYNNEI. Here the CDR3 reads CASSGDGGFGEKLFF. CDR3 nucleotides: TGTGCCAGCAGTGGGGATGGAGGGTTTGGTGAAAAACTGTTTTTT.

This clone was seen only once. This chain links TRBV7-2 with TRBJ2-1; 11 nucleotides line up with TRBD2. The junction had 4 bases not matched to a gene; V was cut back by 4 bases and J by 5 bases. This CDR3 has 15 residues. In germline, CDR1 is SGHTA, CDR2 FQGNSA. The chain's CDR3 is CASSSRLAGNNEQFF. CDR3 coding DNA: TGTGCCAGCAGCTCCCGACTAGCGGGAAACAATGAGCAGTTCTTC. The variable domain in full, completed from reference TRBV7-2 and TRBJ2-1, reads GAGVSQSPSNKVTEKGKDVELRCDPISGHTALYWYRQSLGQGLEFLIYFQGNSAPDKSGLPSDRFSAERTGGSVSTLTIQRTQQEDSAVYLCASSSRLAGNNEQFFGPGTRLTVL.

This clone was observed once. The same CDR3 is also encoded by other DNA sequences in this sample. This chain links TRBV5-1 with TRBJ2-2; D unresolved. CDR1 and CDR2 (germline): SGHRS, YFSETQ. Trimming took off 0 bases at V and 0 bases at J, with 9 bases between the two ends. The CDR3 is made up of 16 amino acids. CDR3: CASSLGPGPNTGELFF. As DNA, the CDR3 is TGCGCCAGCAGCTTGGGCCCTGGCCCGAACACCGGGGAGCTGTTTTTT.

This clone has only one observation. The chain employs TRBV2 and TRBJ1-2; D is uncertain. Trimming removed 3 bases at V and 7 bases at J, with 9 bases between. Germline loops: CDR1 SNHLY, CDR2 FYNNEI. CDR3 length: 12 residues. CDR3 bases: TGTGCCAGCAGTGAGGTCCGGGTTGGCTACACCTTC. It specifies CASSEVRVGYTF.

In DNA form, the CDR3 reads TGTGCCAGCAGCCGCAATCCGGGACAAGGCTCCTACGAGCAGTACTTC. This encodes CASSRNPGQGSYEQYF. V is TRBV5-5 and J is TRBJ2-7; possible D gene TRBD1, 6 bases. CDR1 SGHKS and CDR2 YYEKEE come from the germline V gene (reference sequence). The CDR3 sequence is 16 residues long. The germline V and J ends were trimmed by 4 bases and 0 bases, with 17 bases remaining between them.

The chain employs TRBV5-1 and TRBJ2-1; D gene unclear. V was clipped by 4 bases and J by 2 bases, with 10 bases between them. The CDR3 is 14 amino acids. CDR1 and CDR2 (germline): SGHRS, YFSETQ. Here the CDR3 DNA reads TGCGCCAGCAGCCCGGTCCCGGCCTACAATGAGCAGTTCTTC. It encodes CASSPVPAYNEQFF. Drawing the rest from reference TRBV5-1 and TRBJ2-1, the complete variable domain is KAGVTQTPRYLIKTRGQQVTLSCSPISGHRSVSWYQQTPGQGLQFLFEYFSETQRNKGNFPGRFSGRQFSNSRSEMNVSTLELGDSALYLCASSPVPAYNEQFFGPGTRLTVL.

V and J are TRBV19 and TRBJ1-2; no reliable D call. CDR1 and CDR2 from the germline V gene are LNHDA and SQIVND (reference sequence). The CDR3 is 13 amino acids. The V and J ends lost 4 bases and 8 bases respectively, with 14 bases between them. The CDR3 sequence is CASSREAPRGYTF. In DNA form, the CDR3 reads TGTGCCAGTAGTAGGGAGGCGCCTCGGGGCTACACCTTC.

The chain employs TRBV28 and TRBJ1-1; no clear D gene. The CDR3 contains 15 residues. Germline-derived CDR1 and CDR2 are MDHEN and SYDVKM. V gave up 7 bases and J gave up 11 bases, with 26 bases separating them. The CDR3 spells CASTPEIEGPPPAFF. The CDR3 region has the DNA TGTGCCAGCACCCCTGAAATCGAGGGTCCCCCCCCTGCTTTCTTT. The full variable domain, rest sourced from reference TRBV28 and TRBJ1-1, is DVKVTQSSRYLVKRTGEKVFLECVQDMDHENMFWYRQDPGLGLRLIYFSYDVKMKEKGDIPEGYSVSREKKERFSLILESASTNQTSMYLCASTPEIEGPPPAFFGQGTRLTVV.

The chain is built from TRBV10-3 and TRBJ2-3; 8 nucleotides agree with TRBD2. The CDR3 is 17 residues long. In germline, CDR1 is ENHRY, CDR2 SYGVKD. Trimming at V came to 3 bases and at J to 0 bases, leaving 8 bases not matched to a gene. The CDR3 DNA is TGTGCCATCAGTGATTTGGCTAGCGGGCCGAGCACAGATACGCAGTATTTT. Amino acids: CAISDLASGPSTDTQYF.

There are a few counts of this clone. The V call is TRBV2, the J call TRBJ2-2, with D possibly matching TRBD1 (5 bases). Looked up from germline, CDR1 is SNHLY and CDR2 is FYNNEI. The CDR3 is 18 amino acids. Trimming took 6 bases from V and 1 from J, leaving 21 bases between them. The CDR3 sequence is CASRPPLGALQNTGELFF. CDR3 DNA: TGTGCCAGCAGGCCCCCGCTAGGGGCCCTCCAGAACACCGGGGAGCTGTTTTTT.

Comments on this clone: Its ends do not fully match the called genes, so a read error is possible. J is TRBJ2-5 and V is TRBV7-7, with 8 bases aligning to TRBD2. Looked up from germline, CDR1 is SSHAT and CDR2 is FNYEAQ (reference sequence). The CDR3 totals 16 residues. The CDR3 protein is CASSPPGGGPQETQYF. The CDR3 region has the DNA TGTGCTAGCAGCCCCCCTGGCGGGGGGCCGCAAGAGACCCAGTACTTC.